This TCR beta chain derives from a study of Ad26.COV2.S vaccination and SARS-CoV-2 variants. Points from the study as a whole: The study found similar non-spike TCR breadth in vaccine and placebo recipients.

As for treatment: 19 received Ad26.COV2.S at low or high dose, single or two shots; about five received placebo; per-sample allocation not given. It was on day 63 after the first vaccine or placebo injection that samples were taken. V lost 7 bases, J lost 0 bases, and 6 bases stayed unmatched. This CDR3 spans 15 amino acids. Germline CDR1 is LNHDA and CDR2 is SQIVND (reference sequence). To note about this clone: The antigen remains undetermined.

Assay used: immunoSEQ multiplex PCR; TCRdb lists only in-frame clones, some missing. The table records about 350,000 clones, about 88% of them present only once. This specimen consisted of peripheral blood, obtained in a trial of Ad26.COV2.S vaccine versus placebo. The chain recombines TRBV19 with TRBJ1-5; 7 bases are shared with TRBD1. This receptor was taken from a person between 18 and 65 years old who received the Ad26.COV2.S COVID-19 vaccine or a placebo. The CDR3 reads CASTTGVYSNQPQHF. The CDR3 region has the DNA TGTGCCAGTACTACAGGGGTTTATAGCAATCAGCCCCAGCATTTT.